This is a list of T cell receptor beta chains from one sample in a study of brain metastases from non-small cell lung cancer. TCRdb keeps only in-frame clones here, not all; method: immunoSEQ multiplex PCR. The profile shows around 4,200 clones, roughly 90% of them singletons. Sample: primary lung tumor tissue. The origin of the receptors is a donor aged 40 or older with non-small cell lung cancer. CDR3s leave out the opening cysteine and the closing phenylalanine or tryptophan.

v_call: TRBV27
j_call: TRBJ2-7
cdr3_aa: ATWSGAYEQY

v_call: TRBV4-1
j_call: TRBJ2-7
cdr3_aa: ASSQEGPLTGVRNEQY

v_call: TRBV21-1
j_call: TRBJ2-7
cdr3_aa: ASPLGEVGEQY

v_call: TRBV7-9
j_call: TRBJ2-1
cdr3_aa: ASSYMGAGGLNEQF

v_call: TRBV20-1
j_call: TRBJ1-1
cdr3_aa: SARDRTEAF

v_call: TRBV11-2
j_call: TRBJ2-7
cdr3_aa: ASSLDRLTGPYEQY

v_call: TRBV7-9
j_call: TRBJ1-5
cdr3_aa: ASSLEVDQPQH

v_call: TRBV9
j_call: TRBJ2-6
cdr3_aa: ASSEVPTGSGANVLT

v_call: TRBV6-5
j_call: TRBJ2-7
cdr3_aa: ASSYSSGTYEQY

v_call: TRBV5-4
j_call: TRBJ2-1
cdr3_aa: ASSLDLRVNEQF

v_call: TRBV10-2
j_call: TRBJ1-5
cdr3_aa: ASSESTRGDQPQH

v_call: TRBV12-3/TRBV12-4
j_call: TRBJ1-1
cdr3_aa: ASSLRPAPEAF

v_call: TRBV6-5
j_call: TRBJ1-5
cdr3_aa: ASSLRRDQPQH

v_call: TRBV15
j_call: TRBJ2-4
cdr3_aa: ATSREEGLRAKNIQY

v_call: TRBV7-3
j_call: TRBJ2-1
cdr3_aa: ASSPAPGLAGGSSYNEQF

v_call: TRBV2
j_call: TRBJ2-1
cdr3_aa: ASSSRLAGGEDEQF

v_call: TRBV6-6
j_call: TRBJ1-4
cdr3_aa: ASSPGAINEKLF

v_call: TRBV7-9
j_call: TRBJ2-4
cdr3_aa: ASSPPGQGLGKNIQY

v_call: TRBV3-1/TRBV3-2
j_call: TRBJ1-1
cdr3_aa: ASSHAWGGDTEAF

v_call: TRBV28
j_call: TRBJ1-2
cdr3_aa: ASSFVGGRAYGYT

v_call: TRBV28
j_call: TRBJ1-1
cdr3_aa: ASSLRARGPLRYTEAF

v_call: TRBV6-5
j_call: TRBJ2-4
cdr3_aa: ASRPGLAGNIQY

v_call: TRBV27
j_call: TRBJ2-7
cdr3_aa: ASRGAGVTGEQY

v_call: TRBV2
j_call: TRBJ1-3
cdr3_aa: ASSEHESSGNTIY

v_call: TRBV4-1
j_call: TRBJ1-6
cdr3_aa: ASSQERIGQGRSPLH

v_call: TRBV27
j_call: TRBJ1-6
cdr3_aa: ASSDRGGSPLH

v_call: TRBV4-1
j_call: TRBJ1-5
cdr3_aa: ASSQEVGSNQPQH

v_call: TRBV28
j_call: TRBJ2-5
cdr3_aa: ASSSPSGTQETQY

v_call: TRBV5-5
j_call: TRBJ1-2
cdr3_aa: ASSLAYGGYT

v_call: TRBV5-5
j_call: TRBJ2-5
cdr3_aa: ASSLVGGETQY

v_call: TRBV7-2
j_call: TRBJ2-7
cdr3_aa: ASSGTGAIQQY

v_call: TRBV28
j_call: TRBJ2-7
cdr3_aa: ASQGQGLHEQY

v_call: TRBV5-1
j_call: TRBJ2-1
cdr3_aa: ASSLASKWRDEQF

v_call: TRBV19
j_call: TRBJ1-1
cdr3_aa: ASSRAEGVWVTEAF

v_call: TRBV6-2/TRBV6-3
j_call: TRBJ2-2
cdr3_aa: ASSPPSQSTGELF

v_call: TRBV7-2
j_call: TRBJ2-3
cdr3_aa: ASSSFSGTQY

v_call: TRBV24-1
j_call: TRBJ2-5
cdr3_aa: ATSDLKQGQETQY

v_call: TRBV19
j_call: TRBJ1-1
cdr3_aa: ASSIGAGQVTEAF

v_call: TRBV11-3
j_call: TRBJ2-2
cdr3_aa: ASSLGGDTGELF

v_call: TRBV5-4
j_call: TRBJ2-3
cdr3_aa: ASSVPGLGLADTQY

v_call: TRBV30
j_call: TRBJ2-1
cdr3_aa: AWSWASGMYNEQF

v_call: TRBV6-5
j_call: TRBJ1-4
cdr3_aa: ASEPGQFNEKLF

v_call: TRBV2
j_call: TRBJ2-7
cdr3_aa: ASSPTLYPYEQY

v_call: TRBV19
j_call: TRBJ1-1
cdr3_aa: ASSIGGGTMNTEAF

v_call: TRBV20-1
j_call: TRBJ2-7
cdr3_aa: SVDYEQY

v_call: TRBV27
j_call: TRBJ2-7
cdr3_aa: ASSFSDRLEQY

v_call: TRBV30
j_call: TRBJ1-1
cdr3_aa: AWSPRGRTEAF

v_call: TRBV6-5
j_call: TRBJ1-5
cdr3_aa: ASRRNRGGQPQH

v_call: TRBV4-2
j_call: TRBJ2-5
cdr3_aa: ASSPKEAQETQY

v_call: TRBV28
j_call: TRBJ2-5
cdr3_aa: ASTRGEETQY